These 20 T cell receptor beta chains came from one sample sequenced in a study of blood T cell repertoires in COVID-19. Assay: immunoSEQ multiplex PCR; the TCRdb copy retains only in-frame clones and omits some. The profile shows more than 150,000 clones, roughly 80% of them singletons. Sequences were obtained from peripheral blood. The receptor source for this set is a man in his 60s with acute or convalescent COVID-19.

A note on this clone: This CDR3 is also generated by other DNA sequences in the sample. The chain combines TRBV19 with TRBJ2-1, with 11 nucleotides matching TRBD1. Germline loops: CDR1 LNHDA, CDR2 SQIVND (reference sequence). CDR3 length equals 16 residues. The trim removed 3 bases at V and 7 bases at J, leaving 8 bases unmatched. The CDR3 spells CASSIGGQGAGNEQFF. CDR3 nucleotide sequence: TGTGCCAGTAGTATCGGTGGACAGGGGGCAGGTAATGAGCAGTTCTTC.

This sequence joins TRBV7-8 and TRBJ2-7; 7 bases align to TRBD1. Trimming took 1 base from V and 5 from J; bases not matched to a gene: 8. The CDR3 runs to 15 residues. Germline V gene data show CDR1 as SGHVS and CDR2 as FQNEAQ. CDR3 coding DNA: TGTGCCAGCAGCTTAGGGGCGACAGGGATGGACGAGCAGTACTTC. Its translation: CASSLGATGMDEQYF.

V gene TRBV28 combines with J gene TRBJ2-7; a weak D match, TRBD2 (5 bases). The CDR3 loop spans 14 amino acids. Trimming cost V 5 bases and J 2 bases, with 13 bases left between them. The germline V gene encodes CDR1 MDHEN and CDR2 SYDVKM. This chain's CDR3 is CASSKQRYPYEQYF. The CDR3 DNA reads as TGTGCCAGCAGTAAGCAGCGGTATCCCTACGAGCAGTACTTC.

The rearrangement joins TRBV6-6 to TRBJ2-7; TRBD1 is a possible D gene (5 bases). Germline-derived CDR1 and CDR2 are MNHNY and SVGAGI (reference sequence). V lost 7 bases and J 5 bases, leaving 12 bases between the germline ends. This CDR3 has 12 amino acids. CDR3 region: CASTIRGDEQYF. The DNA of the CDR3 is TGTGCCAGCACCATAAGGGGCGACGAGCAGTACTTC.

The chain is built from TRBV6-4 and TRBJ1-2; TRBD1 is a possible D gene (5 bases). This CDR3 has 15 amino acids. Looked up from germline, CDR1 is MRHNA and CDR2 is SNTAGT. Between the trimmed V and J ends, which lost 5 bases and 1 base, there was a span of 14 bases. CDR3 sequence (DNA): TGTGCCAGCAGTCCTGAGTACAGGAATAACTATGGCTACACCTTC. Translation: CASSPEYRNNYGYTF.

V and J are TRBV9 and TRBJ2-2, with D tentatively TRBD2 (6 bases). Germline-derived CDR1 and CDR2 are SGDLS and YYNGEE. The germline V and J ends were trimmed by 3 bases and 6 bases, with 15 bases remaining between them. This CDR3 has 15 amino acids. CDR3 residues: CASSAGGSGPGELFF. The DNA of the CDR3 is TGTGCCAGCAGCGCCGGAGGGTCGGGTCCCGGGGAGCTGTTTTTT.

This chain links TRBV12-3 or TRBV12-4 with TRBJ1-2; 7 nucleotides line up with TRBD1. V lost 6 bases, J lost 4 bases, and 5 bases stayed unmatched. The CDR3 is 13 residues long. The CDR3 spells CASSRDRVYGYTF. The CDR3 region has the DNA TGTGCCAGCAGCCGTGACAGGGTCTATGGCTACACCTTC.

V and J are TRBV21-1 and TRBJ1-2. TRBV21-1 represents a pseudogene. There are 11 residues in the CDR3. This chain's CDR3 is CASTPRDGYTF. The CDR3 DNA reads TGTGCCAGCACACCGCGGGATGGCTACACCTTC.

The CDR3 DNA is TGTGCCAGCAGCTTGGTGGCGGATTCACCCCTCCACTTT. Translating it yields CASSLVADSPLHF. The chain has TRBV5-4 and TRBJ1-6; D unresolved. V was cut by 0 bases and J by 8 bases, with 6 bases left in between. The CDR3 has 13 residues. Germline V CDR1 and CDR2: SGHNT, YYREEE (reference sequence).

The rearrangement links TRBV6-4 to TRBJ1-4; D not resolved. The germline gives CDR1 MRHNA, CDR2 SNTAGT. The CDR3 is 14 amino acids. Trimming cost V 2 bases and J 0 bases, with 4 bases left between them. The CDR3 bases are TGTGCCAGCAGTGACCGTGCAACTAATGAAAAACTGTTTTTT. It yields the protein CASSDRATNEKLFF.

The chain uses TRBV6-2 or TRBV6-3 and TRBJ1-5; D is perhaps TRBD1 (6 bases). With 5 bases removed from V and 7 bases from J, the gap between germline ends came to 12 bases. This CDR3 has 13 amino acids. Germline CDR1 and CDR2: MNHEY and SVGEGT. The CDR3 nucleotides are TGTGCCAGCAGTACAGGGAAGGGACAGCCCCAGCATTTT. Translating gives CASSTGKGQPQHF.

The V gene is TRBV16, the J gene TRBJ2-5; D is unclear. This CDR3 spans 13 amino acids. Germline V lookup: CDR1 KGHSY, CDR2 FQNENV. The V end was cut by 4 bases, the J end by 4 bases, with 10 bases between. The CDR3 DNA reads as TGTGCCAGCAGCCTTTTAGCTGGAGAGACCCAGTACTTC. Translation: CASSLLAGETQYF.

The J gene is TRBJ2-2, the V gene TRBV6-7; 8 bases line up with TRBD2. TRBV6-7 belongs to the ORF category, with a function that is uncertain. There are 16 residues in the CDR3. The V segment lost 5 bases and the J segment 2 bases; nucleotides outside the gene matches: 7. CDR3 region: CASSLQRGPNTGELFF. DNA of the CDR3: TGTGCCAGCAGTCTTCAGCGGGGGCCTAACACCGGGGAGCTGTTTTTT.

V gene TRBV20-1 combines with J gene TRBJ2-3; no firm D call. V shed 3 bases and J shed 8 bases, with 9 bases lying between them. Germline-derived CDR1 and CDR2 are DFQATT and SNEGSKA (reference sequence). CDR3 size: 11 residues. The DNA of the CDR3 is TGCAGTGCTAGTCCGGGTACTACGCAGTATTTT. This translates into CSASPGTTQYF.

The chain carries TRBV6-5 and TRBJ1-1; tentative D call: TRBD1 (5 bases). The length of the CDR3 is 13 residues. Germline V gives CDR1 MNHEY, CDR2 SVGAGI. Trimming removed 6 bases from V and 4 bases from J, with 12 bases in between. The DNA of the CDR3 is TGTGCCAGCAGCGATGCGGGGGGCACTGAAGCTTTCTTT. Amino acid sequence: CASSDAGGTEAFF.

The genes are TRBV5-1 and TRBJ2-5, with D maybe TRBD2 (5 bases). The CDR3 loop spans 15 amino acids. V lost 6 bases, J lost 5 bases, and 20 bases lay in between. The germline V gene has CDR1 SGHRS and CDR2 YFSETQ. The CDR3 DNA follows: TGCGCCAGCAAGAAGGGCACCGAATGGGAGGAGACCCAGTACTTC. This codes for CASKKGTEWEETQYF.

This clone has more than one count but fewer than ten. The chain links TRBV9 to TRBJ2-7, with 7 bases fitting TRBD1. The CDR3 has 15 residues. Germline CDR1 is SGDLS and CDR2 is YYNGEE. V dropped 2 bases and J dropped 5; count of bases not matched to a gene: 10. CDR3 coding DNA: TGTGCCAGCAGCGTCTCGTGGACAGGCGGCCACGAGCAGTACTTC. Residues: CASSVSWTGGHEQYF.

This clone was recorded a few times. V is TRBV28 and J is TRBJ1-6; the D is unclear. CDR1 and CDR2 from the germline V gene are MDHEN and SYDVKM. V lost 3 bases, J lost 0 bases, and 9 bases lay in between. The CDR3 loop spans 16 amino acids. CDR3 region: CASSFQHSSYNSPLHF. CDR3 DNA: TGTGCCAGCAGTTTTCAACACAGCTCCTATAATTCACCCCTCCACTTT.

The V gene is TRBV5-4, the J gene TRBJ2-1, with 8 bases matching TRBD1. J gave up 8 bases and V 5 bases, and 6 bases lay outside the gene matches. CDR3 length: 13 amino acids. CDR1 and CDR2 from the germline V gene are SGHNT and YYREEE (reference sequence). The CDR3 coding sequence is TGTGCCAGCAGTCGGACAGGGAGCCATGAGCAGTTCTTC. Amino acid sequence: CASSRTGSHEQFF.

The CDR3 spells CASQTGSYEQYF. The CDR3, as DNA: TGTGCCAGCCAGACGGGCTCCTACGAGCAGTACTTC. The V call is TRBV28, the J call TRBJ2-7; D not certain. This CDR3 is built from 12 residues. V was cut by 8 bases and J by 0 bases, with 8 bases left in between. The germline CDR1 and CDR2 sequences are MDHEN and SYDVKM.